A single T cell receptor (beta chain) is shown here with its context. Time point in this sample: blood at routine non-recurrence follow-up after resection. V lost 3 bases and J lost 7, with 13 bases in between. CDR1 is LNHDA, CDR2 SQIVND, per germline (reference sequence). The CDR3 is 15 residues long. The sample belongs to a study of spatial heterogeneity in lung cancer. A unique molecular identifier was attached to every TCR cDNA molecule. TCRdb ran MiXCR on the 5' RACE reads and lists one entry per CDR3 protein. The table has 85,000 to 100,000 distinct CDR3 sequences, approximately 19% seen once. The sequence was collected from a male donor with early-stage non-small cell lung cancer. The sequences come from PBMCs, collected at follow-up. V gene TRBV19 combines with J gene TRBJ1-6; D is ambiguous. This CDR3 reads CASSMRTSGNSPLHF. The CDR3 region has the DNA TGTGCCAGTAGTATGAGGACCAGTGGGAATTCACCCCTCCACTTT.